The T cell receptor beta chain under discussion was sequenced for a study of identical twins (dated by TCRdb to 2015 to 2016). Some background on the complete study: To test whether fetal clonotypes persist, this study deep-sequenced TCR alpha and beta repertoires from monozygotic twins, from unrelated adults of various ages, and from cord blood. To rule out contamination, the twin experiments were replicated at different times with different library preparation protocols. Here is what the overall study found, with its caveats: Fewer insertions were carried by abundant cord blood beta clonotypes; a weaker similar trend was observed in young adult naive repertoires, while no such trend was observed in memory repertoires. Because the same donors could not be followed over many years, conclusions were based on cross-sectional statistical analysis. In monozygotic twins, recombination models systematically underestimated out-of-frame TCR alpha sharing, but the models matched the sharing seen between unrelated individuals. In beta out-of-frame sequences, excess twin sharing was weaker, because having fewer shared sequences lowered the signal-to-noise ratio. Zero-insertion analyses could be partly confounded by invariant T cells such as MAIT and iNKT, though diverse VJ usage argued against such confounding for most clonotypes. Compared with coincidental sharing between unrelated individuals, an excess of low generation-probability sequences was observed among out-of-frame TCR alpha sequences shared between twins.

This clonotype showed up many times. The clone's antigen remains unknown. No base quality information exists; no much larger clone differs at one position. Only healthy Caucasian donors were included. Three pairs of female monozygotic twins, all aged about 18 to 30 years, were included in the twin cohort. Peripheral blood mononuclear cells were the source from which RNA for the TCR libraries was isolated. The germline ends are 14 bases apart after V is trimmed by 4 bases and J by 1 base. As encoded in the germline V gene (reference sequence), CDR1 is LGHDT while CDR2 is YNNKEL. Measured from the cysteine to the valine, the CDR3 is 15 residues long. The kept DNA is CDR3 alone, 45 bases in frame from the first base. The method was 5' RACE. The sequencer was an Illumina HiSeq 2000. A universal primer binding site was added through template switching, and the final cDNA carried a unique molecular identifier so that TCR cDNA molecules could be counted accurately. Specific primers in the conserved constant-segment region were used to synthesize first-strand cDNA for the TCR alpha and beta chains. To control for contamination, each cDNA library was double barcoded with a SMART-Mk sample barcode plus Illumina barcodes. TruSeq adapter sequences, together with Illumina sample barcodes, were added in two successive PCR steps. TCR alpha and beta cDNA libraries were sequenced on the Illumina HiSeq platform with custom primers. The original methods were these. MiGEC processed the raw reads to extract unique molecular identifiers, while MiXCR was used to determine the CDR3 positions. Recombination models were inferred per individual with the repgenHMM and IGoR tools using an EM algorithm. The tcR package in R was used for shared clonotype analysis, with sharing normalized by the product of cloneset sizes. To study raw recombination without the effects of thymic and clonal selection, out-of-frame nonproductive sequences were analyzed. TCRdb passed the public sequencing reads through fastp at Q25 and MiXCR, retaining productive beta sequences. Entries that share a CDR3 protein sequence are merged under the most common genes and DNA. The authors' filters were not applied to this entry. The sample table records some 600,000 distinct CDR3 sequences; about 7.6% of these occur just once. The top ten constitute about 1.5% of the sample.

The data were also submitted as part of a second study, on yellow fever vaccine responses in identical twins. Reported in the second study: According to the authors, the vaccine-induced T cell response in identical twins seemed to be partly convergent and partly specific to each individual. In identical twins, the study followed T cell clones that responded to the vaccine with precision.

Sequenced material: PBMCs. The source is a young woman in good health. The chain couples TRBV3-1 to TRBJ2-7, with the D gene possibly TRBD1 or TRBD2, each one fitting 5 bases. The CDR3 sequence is CASSPGPGQSYEQYV. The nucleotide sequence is TGTGCCAGCAGCCCGGGGCCGGGGCAATCCTACGAGCAGTACGTC.